The 16 T cell receptor beta chains given below trace back to one sample, sequenced in a study of neurological immune-mediated disorders. A single record per CDR3 protein comes from TCRdb applying MiXCR to the 5' RACE reads. Of around 69,000 distinct CDR3 sequences in the sample, 4.5% were seen once. Sequenced sample: PBMCs. Receptors originate from a man aged 25 to 40 with multiple sclerosis.

The sample holds many counts of this clonotype. A read error may produce the germline difference seen at one junction end. The J gene is TRBJ1-2, the V gene TRBV12-3 or TRBV12-4, with a weak D call TRBD1 (6 bases). This CDR3 is 12 amino acids long. The DNA for the CDR3 is TGTGCCAGCAGTCTAGCCCGCGGACAGTACACCTTC. This gives the protein CASSLARGQYTF.

This clonotype was detected many times. The V call is TRBV5-1, the J call TRBJ1-2, with D tentatively TRBD1 (6 bases). This CDR3 comprises 13 residues. Germline V lookup: CDR1 SGHRS, CDR2 YFSETQ. Trimming removed 4 bases at V and 6 bases at J, with 13 bases between. CDR3 amino acids: CASSTGQPHGYTF. The CDR3 region has the DNA TGCGCCAGCAGCACTGGACAGCCCCATGGCTACACCTTC.

This rearrangement joins TRBV5-1 to TRBJ1-5; no reliable D call. V lost 5 bases, J lost 0 bases, and 6 bases lay in between. This CDR3 region has 13 residues. Germline V lookup: CDR1 SGHRS, CDR2 YFSETQ. The CDR3 is CASRFDSNQPQHF. The CDR3 DNA is TGCGCCAGCAGGTTCGATAGCAATCAGCCCCAGCATTTT. The full variable domain, rest sourced from reference TRBV5-1 and TRBJ1-5, is KAGVTQTPRYLIKTRGQQVTLSCSPISGHRSVSWYQQTPGQGLQFLFEYFSETQRNKGNFPGRFSGRQFSNSRSEMNVSTLELGDSALYLCASRFDSNQPQHFGDGTRLSIL.

This clonotype was detected only a few times. This chain uses TRBV3-1 with TRBJ2-6; D not resolved. This CDR3 spans 14 amino acids. Germline V gene sequence: CDR1 LGHDT, CDR2 YNNKEL (reference sequence). The ends were cut back, 3 bases at V and 4 bases at J, with 7 bases in the middle. The chain's CDR3 is CASSHSSGANVLTF. CDR3 DNA: TGTGCCAGCAGCCATAGTTCCGGGGCCAACGTCCTGACTTTC.

This clonotype was counted ten times or more. The chain combines TRBV2 with TRBJ1-5, with TRBD1 as a possible D gene (6 bases). Germline V CDR1 and CDR2: SNHLY, FYNNEI. This CDR3 spans 15 amino acids. Trimming cost V 8 bases and J 0 bases, with 14 bases left between them. As DNA, the CDR3 is TGTGCCAGCGATCCGACAGGCTATAGCAATCAGCCCCAGCATTTT. This codes for CASDPTGYSNQPQHF.

This clonotype showed up just a few times. The junction does not match germline at one end; this may be a read error. The chain couples TRBV20-1 to TRBJ1-5; D gene unclear. Germline lookup yields CDR1 DFQATT and CDR2 SNEGSKA (reference sequence). This CDR3 spans 12 amino acids. CDR3 bases: TGCAGTGCCCTTAGAGGTAATCAGCCCCAGAATTTT. Translating gives CSALRGNQPQNF.

With regard to this clonotype: An end of the junction does not agree with germline; a read error may underlie this. The chain recombines TRBV27 with TRBJ1-6; no reliable D call. Germline V CDR1 and CDR2: MNHEY, SMNVEV (reference sequence). The CDR3 is 13 residues long. CDR3 DNA sequence: TGTGCCAGCAGTTTACGGGAATTCGAACCCCTCAACTTT. This translates into CASSLREFEPLNF.

This clonotype has at least ten counts. The chain is built from TRBV20-1 and TRBJ2-1; TRBD2 matches at 10 bases. The germline gives CDR1 DFQATT, CDR2 SNEGSKA (reference sequence). V lost 6 bases to trimming and J lost 7 bases; unmatched junction nucleotides: 6. The CDR3 has 13 amino acids. The CDR3 bases are TGCAGTGCCCTCAGCGGGGGGGCTAATGAGCAGTTCTTC. This encodes CSALSGGANEQFF.

This clonotype appeared many times. The chain uses TRBV5-1 and TRBJ2-1; D unresolved. The V end was cut by 0 bases, the J end by 13 bases, with 17 bases between. Germline values: CDR1 SGHRS, CDR2 YFSETQ. This CDR3 has 14 amino acids. The CDR3 DNA reads as TGCGCCAGCAGCTTGGAGCCTTGGTCCATACGACAGTTCTTC. This sequence encodes CASSLEPWSIRQFF.

About this clonotype: A read error may explain this, as a much larger clone is one base away. The J gene is TRBJ1-5, the V gene TRBV28; a possible D gene is TRBD1 (6 bases). This CDR3 has 14 residues. Germline CDR1 MDHEN, CDR2 SYDVKM. Here the CDR3 reads CVSSSDRPTQPQHF. CDR3 bases: TGTGTCAGCAGCTCCGACAGGCCGACTCAGCCCCAGCATTTT.

This clonotype was picked up a small number of times. CDR3 residues: CASSSGTLAEKLFF. In DNA form, the CDR3 reads TGTGCCAGCAGCTCCGGGACATTAGCCGAAAAACTGTTTTTT. The chain has TRBV12-3 or TRBV12-4 and TRBJ1-4, with D perhaps matching TRBD1 (6 bases). Trimming took off 6 bases at V and 8 bases at J, with 16 bases between the two ends. This CDR3 has 14 residues.

This clonotype was seen many times. CDR3 nucleotides: TGCGCCAGCAGCCCGGGACTAGCGGGGGCGGAGACCCAGTACTTC. It codes for CASSPGLAGAETQYF. This rearrangement joins TRBV5-1 to TRBJ2-5; 14 bases match TRBD2. CDR1 is SGHRS and CDR2 is YFSETQ in the germline V gene. Trimming cost V 4 bases and J 5 bases; bases outside gene matches: 4. The CDR3 runs to 15 residues.

This clonotype was counted many times. The genes are TRBV10-3 and TRBJ1-1; no definite D call. V dropped 4 bases and J dropped 0 bases, with 6 bases sitting between them. This CDR3 is built from 13 residues. CDR1 ENHRY and CDR2 SYGVKD come from the germline V gene. The CDR3 protein is CAISGAVNTEAFF. The CDR3 DNA follows: TGTGCCATCAGTGGGGCAGTGAACACTGAAGCTTTCTTT.

Note on this clonotype: This clone may be a read error of a much larger clone one base away. This chain connects TRBV7-8 to TRBJ1-2; TRBD1 matches at 9 bases. The J segment lost 7 bases and the V segment lost 5 bases, leaving 17 bases of the junction unmatched. CDR3 size: 17 residues. Germline values: CDR1 SGHVS, CDR2 FQNEAQ. Here the CDR3 reads CASSPSADRGQRRGYTF. The CDR3 bases are TGTGCCAGCAGCCCCTCCGCGGACAGGGGACAACGGCGTGGCTACACCTTC.

About this clonotype: This may stem from a read error, because a much larger clone lies one nucleotide away. The genes are TRBV2 and TRBJ1-2, with TRBD1 as a possible D gene (5 bases). Germline V lookup: CDR1 SNHLY, CDR2 FYNNEI. The CDR3 has 13 amino acids. V was pared by 6 bases and J by 5 bases, with 13 bases between. The CDR3 region is CASRGEAAYGYTF. CDR3 nucleotide sequence: TGTGCCAGCAGGGGGGAAGCCGCTTATGGCTACACCTTC. Complete variable domain (other parts from reference TRBV2 and TRBJ1-2): EPEVTQTPSHQVTQMGQEVILRCVPISNHLYFYWYRQILGQKVEFLVSFYNNEISEKSEIFDDQFSVERPDGSNFTLKIRSTKLEDSAMYFCASRGEAAYGYTFGSGTRLTVV.

The table lists this clonotype with many counts. This chain connects TRBV20-1 to TRBJ2-3, with TRBD2 identical over 10 bases. The CDR3 is 14 amino acids. The J segment lost 6 bases and the V segment lost 4 bases, leaving 7 bases of the junction unmatched. Per the germline V gene, CDR1 is DFQATT and CDR2 is SNEGSKA (reference sequence). The CDR3 sequence is CSATERGGRDTQYF. The CDR3, as DNA: TGCAGTGCTACCGAGCGGGGGGGCCGGGATACGCAGTATTTT.